The source of this T cell receptor beta chain is a study of early T cells in non-severe SARS-CoV-2 infection. Study-level information: Alpha and beta chains were unpaired, from unsorted whole-blood bulk RNA.

This CDR3 comprises 12 residues. With V trimmed by 6 bases and J by 5 bases, 3 bases remained unmatched. Germline V gene data show CDR1 as KGHSH and CDR2 as LQKENI. Individual cDNA molecules were tagged with unique molecular identifiers. TCRdb passed the 5' RACE reads through MiXCR, listing each CDR3 protein once. The sample consists of roughly 28,000 distinct CDR3 sequences, roughly 5% of them appearing once. This clonotype was counted at least ten times. Its antigen is not known. Regarding the study as a whole: CD4 and private specificities were missed by VDJdb matching, which favored anti-spike CD8 responses.

Sequenced input: whole blood. This sequence was found in an adult who was a healthcare worker with PCR-confirmed SARS-CoV-2 infection or an uninfected control (not recorded which). The chain employs TRBV18 and TRBJ2-7; 8 bases are a match to TRBD1. The CDR3 DNA sequence: TGTGCCAGCTCCCCGACAGGGGACGAGCAGTACTTC. It codes for CASSPTGDEQYF.